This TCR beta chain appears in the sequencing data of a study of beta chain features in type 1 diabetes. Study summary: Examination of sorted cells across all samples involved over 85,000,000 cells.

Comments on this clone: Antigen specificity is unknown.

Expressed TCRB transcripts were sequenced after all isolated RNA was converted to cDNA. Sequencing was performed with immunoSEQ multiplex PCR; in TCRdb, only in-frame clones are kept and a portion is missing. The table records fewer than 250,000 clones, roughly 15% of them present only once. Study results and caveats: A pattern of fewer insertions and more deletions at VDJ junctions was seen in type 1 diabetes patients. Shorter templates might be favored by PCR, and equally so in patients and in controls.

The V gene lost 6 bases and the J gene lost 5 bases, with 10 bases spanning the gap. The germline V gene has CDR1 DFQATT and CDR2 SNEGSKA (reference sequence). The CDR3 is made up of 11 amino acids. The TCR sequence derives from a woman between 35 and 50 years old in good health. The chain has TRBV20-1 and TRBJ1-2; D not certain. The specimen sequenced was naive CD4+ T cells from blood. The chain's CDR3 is CSALRDYGYTF. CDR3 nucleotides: TGCAGTGCCTTGAGGGATTATGGCTACACCTTC.